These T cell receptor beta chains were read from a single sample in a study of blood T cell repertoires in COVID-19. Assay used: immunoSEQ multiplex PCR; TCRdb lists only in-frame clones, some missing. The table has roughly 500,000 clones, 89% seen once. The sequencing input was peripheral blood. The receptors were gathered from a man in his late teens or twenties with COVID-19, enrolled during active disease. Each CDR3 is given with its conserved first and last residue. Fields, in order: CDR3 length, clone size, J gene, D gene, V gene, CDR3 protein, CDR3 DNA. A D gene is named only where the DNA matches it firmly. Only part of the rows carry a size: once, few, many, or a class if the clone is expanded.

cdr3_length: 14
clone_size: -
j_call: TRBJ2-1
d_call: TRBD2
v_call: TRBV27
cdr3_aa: CASRGLAGYNEQFF
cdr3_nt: TGTGCCAGCAGGGGACTAGCGGGCTACAATGAGCAGTTCTTC

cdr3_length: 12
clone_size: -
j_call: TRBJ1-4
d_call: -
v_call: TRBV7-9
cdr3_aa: CASSLDGEKLFF
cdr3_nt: TGTGCCAGCAGCTTAGACGGGGAAAAACTGTTTTTT

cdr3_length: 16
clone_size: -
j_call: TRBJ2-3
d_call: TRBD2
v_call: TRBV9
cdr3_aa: CASSLRTSGGTDTQYF
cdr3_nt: TGTGCCAGCAGCCTTCGGACTAGCGGGGGGACAGATACGCAGTATTTT

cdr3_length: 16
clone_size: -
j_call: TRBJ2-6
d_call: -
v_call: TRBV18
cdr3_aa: CASSPLQGSGANVLTF
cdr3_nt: TGTGCCAGCTCACCCCTACAGGGCTCTGGGGCCAACGTCCTGACTTTC

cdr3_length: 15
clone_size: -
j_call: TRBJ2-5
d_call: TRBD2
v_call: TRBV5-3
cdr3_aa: CARSEGLAGEETQYF
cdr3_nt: TGTGCCAGAAGCGAGGGACTAGCGGGGGAGGAGACCCAGTACTTC

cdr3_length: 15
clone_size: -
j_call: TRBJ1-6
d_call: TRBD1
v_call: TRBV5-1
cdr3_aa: CASKETGGSPSPLHF
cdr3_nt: TGCGCCAGCAAAGAGACAGGGGGCAGTCCTTCACCCCTCCACTTT

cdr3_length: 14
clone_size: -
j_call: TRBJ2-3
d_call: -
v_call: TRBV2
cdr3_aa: CANWIPEDPDTQYF
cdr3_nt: TGTGCCAACTGGATCCCCGAGGATCCAGATACGCAGTATTTT

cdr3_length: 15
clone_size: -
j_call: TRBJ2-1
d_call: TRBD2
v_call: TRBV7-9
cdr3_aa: CASSWLAGDDNEQFF
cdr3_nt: TGTGCCAGCAGCTGGCTAGCGGGGGACGACAATGAGCAGTTCTTC

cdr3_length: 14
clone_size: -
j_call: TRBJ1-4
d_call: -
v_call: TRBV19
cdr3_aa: CASEGYATNEKLFF
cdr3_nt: TGTGCCAGTGAGGGCTATGCAACTAATGAAAAACTGTTTTTT

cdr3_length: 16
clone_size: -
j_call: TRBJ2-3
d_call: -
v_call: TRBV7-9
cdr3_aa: CASSLVAIRGTDTQYF
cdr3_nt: TGTGCCAGCAGCTTAGTGGCGATCCGGGGCACAGATACGCAGTATTTT

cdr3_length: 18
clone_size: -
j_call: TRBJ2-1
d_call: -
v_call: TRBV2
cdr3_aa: CASMSLEGRSGSYNEQFF
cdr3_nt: TGTGCCAGCATGTCCCTAGAGGGGAGGTCGGGCTCCTACAATGAGCAGTTCTTC

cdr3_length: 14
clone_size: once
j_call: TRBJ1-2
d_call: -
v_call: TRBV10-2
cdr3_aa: CASSVSGQGYGYTF
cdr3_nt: TGCGCCAGCAGTGTTTCAGGGCAAGGCTATGGCTACACCTTC

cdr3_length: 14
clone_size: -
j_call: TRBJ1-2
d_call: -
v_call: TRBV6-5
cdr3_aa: CASRPDSSNYGYTF
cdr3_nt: TGTGCCAGCAGACCTGACAGTTCTAACTATGGCTACACCTTC

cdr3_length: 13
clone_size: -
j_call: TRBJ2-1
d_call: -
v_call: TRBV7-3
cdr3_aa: CASSLSPIREQFF
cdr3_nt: TGTGCCAGCAGCTTAAGCCCTATTCGCGAGCAGTTCTTC

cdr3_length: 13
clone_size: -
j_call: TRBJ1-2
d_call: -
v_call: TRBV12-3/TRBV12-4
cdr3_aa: CASSPTSNYGYTF
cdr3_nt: TGTGCCAGCAGTCCTACCTCTAACTATGGCTACACCTTC

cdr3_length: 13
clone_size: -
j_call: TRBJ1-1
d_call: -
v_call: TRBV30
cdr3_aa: CAWRRRVNTEAFF
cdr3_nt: TGTGCCTGGAGGCGGCGGGTTAACACTGAAGCTTTCTTT

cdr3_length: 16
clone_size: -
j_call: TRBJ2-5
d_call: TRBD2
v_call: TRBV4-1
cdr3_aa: CASSQLSAGGRETQYF
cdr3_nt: TGCGCCAGCAGCCAACTATCCGCGGGGGGCCGTGAGACCCAGTACTTC

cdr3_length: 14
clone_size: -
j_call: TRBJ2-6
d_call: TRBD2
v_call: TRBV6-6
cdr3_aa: CASSLSGRARPLTF
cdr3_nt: TGTGCCAGCAGTCTAAGCGGGAGGGCCCGCCCCCTGACTTTC

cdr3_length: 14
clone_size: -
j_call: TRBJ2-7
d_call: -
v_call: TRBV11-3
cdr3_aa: CASSLDLSVYEQYF
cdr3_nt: TGTGCCAGCAGCTTAGATCTTAGCGTCTACGAGCAGTACTTC

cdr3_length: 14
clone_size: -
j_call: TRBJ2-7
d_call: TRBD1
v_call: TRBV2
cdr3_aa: CASSSTGAVHEQYF
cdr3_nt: TGTGCCAGCAGTTCGACAGGGGCGGTCCACGAGCAGTACTTC

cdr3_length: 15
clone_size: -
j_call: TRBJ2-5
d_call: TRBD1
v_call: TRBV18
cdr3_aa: CASSPIGQGGETQYF
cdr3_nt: TGTGCCAGCTCACCGATAGGACAGGGAGGAGAGACCCAGTACTTC

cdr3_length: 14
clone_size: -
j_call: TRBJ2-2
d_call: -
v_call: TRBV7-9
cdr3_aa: CASSPDTNTGELFF
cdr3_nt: TGTGCCAGCAGCCCAGACACGAACACCGGGGAGCTGTTTTTT

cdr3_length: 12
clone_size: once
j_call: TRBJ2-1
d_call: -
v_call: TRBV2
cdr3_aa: CASKVGYNEQFF
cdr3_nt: TGTGCCAGCAAGGTCGGGTACAATGAGCAGTTCTTC

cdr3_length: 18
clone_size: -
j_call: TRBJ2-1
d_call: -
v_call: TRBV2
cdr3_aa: CASTRVGGARLADNEQFF
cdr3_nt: TGTGCCAGCACCCGAGTGGGGGGCGCTCGGCTAGCGGACAATGAGCAGTTCTTC

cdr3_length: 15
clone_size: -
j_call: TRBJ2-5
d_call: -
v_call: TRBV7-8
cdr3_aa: CASSLWGWQGETQYF
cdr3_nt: TGTGCCAGCAGCTTATGGGGGTGGCAGGGGGAGACCCAGTACTTC

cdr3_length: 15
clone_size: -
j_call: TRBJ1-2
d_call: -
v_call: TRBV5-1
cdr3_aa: CASSLTNPGGDGYTF
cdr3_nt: TGCGCCAGCAGCCTCACGAACCCGGGAGGGGATGGCTACACCTTC

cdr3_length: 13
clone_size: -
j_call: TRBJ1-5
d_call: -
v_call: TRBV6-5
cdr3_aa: CASRDPLPQPQHF
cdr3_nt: TGTGCCAGCCGGGATCCGCTCCCTCAGCCCCAGCATTTT

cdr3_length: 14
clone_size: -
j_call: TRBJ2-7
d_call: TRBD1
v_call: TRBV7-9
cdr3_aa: CASSIGEGAYEQYF
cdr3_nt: TGTGCCAGCAGCATTGGTGAGGGGGCTTACGAGCAGTACTTC

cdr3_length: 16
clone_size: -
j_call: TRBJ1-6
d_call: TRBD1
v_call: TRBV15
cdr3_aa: CATSRDLQGAGSPLHF
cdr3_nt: TGTGCCACCAGCAGAGATCTTCAGGGGGCCGGGTCACCCCTCCACTTT

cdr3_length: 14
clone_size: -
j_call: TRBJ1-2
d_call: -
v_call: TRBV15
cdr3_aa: CATSSEDRLRGYTF
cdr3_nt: TGTGCCACCAGCAGCGAAGACAGGTTGAGGGGCTACACCTTC

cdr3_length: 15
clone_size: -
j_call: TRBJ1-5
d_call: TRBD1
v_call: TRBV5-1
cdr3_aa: CASSLGTGVSQPQHF
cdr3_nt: TGCGCCAGCAGCTTGGGGACAGGTGTGAGTCAGCCCCAGCATTTT

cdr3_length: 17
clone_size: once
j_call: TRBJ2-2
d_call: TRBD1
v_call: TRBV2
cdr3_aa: CASSGPWTGRNTGELFF
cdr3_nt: TGTGCCAGCAGTGGCCCGTGGACAGGGAGGAACACCGGGGAGCTGTTTTTT

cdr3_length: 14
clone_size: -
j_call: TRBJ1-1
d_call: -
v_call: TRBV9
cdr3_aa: CASTVGGEGTEAFF
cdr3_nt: TGTGCCAGCACCGTCGGCGGGGAGGGGACTGAAGCTTTCTTT

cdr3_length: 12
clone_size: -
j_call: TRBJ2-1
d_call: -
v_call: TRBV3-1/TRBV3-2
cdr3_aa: CASSHLGHGQFF
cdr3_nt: TGTGCCAGCAGCCACCTGGGGCACGGGCAGTTCTTC

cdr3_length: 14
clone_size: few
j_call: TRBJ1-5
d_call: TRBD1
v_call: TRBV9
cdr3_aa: CASSVGTVNQPQHF
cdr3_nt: TGTGCCAGCAGCGTGGGGACAGTCAATCAGCCCCAGCATTTT

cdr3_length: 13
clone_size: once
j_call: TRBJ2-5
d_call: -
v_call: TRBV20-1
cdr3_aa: CSASYPGYETQYF
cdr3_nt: TGCAGTGCTAGTTATCCGGGATACGAGACCCAGTACTTC

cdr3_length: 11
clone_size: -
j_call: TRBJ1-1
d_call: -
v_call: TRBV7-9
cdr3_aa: CASSSTGEAFF
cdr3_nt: TGTGCCAGCAGCTCGACAGGTGAAGCTTTCTTT

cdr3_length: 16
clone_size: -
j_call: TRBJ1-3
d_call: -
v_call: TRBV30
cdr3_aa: CAWSRGVAISGNTIYF
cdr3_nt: TGTGCCTGGAGTCGGGGGGTCGCGATCTCTGGAAACACCATATATTTT

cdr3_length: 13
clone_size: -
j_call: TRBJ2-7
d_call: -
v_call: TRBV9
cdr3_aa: CASSGTSAYEQYF
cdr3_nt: TGTGCCAGCAGTGGGACATCAGCCTACGAGCAGTACTTC

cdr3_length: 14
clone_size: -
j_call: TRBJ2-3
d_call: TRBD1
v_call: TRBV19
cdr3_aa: CASSIAQGRDTQYF
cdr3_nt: TGTGCCAGTAGTATAGCACAGGGGCGAGATACGCAGTATTTT

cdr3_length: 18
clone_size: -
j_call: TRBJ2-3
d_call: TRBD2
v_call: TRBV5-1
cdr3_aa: CASSPGLAGGPRTDTQYF
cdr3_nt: TGCGCCAGCAGCCCGGGACTAGCGGGAGGGCCGCGCACAGATACGCAGTATTTT

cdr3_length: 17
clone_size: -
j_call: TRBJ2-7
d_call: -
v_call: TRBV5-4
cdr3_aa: CASSLSSSPPNLYEQYF
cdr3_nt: TGTGCCAGCAGCTTGAGTTCTAGCCCACCAAACCTCTACGAGCAGTACTTC

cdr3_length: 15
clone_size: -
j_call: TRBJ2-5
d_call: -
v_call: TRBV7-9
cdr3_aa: CASSLLAGYQETQYF
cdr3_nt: TGTGCCAGCAGCTTATTGGCGGGGTACCAAGAGACCCAGTACTTC

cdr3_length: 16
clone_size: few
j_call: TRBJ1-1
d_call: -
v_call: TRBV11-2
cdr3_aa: CASSLGSWSWGTEAFF
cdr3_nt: TGTGCCAGCAGCTTAGGGAGTTGGTCGTGGGGGACAGAAGCTTTCTTT

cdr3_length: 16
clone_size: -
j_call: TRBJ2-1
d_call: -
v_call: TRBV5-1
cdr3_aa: CASSLSSIAEYNEQFF
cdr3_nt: TGCGCCAGCAGCTTGTCTTCGATAGCAGAGTACAATGAGCAGTTCTTC

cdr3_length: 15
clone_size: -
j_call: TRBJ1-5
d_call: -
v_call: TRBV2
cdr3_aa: CASSEGGTSNQPQHF
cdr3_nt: TGTGCCAGCAGTGAAGGGGGCACAAGCAATCAGCCCCAGCATTTT

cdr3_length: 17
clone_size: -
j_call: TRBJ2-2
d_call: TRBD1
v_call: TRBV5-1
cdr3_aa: CASSPRGSGKDTGELFF
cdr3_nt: TGCGCCAGCAGCCCCAGGGGGTCAGGAAAGGACACCGGGGAGCTGTTTTTT

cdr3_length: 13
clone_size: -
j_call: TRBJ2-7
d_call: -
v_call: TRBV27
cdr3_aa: CASSLSSLYEQYF
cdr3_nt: TGTGCCAGCAGTTTATCCTCCCTGTACGAGCAGTACTTC

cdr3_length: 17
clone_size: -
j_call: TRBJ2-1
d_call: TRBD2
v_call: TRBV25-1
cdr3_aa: CASSWTSGSPTYNEQFF
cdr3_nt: TGTGCCAGCAGTTGGACTAGCGGGAGCCCCACCTACAATGAGCAGTTCTTC

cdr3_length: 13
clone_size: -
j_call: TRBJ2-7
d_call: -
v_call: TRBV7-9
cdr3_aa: CASSFPLSYEQYF
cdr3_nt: TGTGCCAGCAGCTTCCCATTGTCCTACGAGCAGTACTTC

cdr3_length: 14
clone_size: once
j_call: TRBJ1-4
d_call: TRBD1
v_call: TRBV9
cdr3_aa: CASSAGQLGEKLFF
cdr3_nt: TGTGCCAGCAGCGCGGGACAGTTAGGTGAAAAACTGTTTTTT

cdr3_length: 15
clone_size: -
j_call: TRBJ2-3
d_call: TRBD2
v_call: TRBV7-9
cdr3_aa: CASSLGAGVVDTQYF
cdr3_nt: TGTGCCAGCAGCTTAGGGGCGGGAGTTGTCGATACGCAGTATTTT

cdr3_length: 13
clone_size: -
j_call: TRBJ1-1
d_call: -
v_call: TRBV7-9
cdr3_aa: CASSLDSSTEAFF
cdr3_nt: TGTGCCAGCAGCTTAGACAGTTCCACTGAAGCTTTCTTT

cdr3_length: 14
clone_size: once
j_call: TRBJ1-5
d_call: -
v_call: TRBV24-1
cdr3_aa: CATSEHTDNQPQHF
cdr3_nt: TGTGCCACCAGTGAACATACCGATAATCAGCCCCAGCATTTT

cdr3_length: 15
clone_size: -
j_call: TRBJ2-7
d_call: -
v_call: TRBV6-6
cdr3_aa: CASSYSNRRWAEQYF
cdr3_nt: TGTGCCAGCAGTTACTCGAACAGGAGATGGGCCGAGCAGTACTTC